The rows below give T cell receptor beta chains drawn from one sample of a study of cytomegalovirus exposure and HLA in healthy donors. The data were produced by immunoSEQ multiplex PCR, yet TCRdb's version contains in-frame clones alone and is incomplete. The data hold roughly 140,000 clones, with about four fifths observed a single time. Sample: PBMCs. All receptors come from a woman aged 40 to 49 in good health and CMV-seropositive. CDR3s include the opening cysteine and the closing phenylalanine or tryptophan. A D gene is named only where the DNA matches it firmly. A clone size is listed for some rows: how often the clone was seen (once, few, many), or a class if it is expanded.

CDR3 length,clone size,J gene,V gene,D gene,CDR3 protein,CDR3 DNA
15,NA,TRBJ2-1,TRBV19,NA,CASSIVGVSYNEQFF,TGTGCCAGTAGTATCGTAGGGGTGTCCTACAATGAGCAGTTCTTC
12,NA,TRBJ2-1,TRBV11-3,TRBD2,CASTKREDEQFF,TGTGCCAGCACTAAGCGGGAGGATGAGCAGTTCTTC
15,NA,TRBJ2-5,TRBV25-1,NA,CASSEYTEGSETQYF,TGTGCCAGCAGTGAATACACTGAGGGCTCAGAGACCCAGTACTTC
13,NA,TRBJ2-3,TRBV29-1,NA,CSVDVRVADTQYF,TGCAGCGTTGACGTCAGGGTAGCTGATACGCAGTATTTT
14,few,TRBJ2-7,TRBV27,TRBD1,CASRIRGPDYEQYF,TGTGCCAGCAGAATCAGGGGGCCCGACTACGAGCAGTACTTC
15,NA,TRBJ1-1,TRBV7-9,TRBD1,CASSPRPTGETEAFF,TGTGCCAGCAGCCCGAGGCCAACAGGGGAGACTGAAGCTTTCTTT
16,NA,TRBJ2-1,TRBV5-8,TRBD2,CASSLRTRREGGEQFF,TGTGCCAGCAGCCTGAGGACTAGGCGGGAGGGGGGTGAGCAGTTCTTC
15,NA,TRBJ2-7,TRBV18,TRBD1,CASSPPGQGPYEQYF,TGTGCCAGCTCACCACCGGGACAGGGACCCTACGAGCAGTACTTC
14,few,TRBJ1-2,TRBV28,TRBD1,CASSSGQGYYGYTF,TGTGCCAGCAGCTCCGGACAGGGGTACTATGGCTACACCTTC
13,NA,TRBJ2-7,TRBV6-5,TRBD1,CASARDRSYEQYF,TGTGCCAGCGCCCGGGACAGGTCCTACGAGCAGTACTTC
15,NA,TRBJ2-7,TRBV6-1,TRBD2,CASRPGTSGSYEQYF,TGTGCCAGCAGACCCGGGACTAGCGGGAGTTACGAGCAGTACTTC
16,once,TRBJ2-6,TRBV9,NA,CASSAQGNSGANVLTF,TGTGCCAGCAGCGCCCAGGGTAACTCTGGGGCCAACGTCCTGACTTTC
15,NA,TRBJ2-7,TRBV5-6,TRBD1,CASSPGQGSSYEQYF,TGTGCCAGCAGCCCCGGACAGGGGAGCTCCTACGAGCAGTACTTC
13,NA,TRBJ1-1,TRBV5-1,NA,CASTQQGNTEAFF,TGCGCCAGCACCCAACAGGGGAACACTGAAGCTTTCTTT
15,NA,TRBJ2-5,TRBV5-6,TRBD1,CASSLGGTAQETQYF,TGTGCCAGCAGCTTGGGAGGGACAGCCCAAGAGACCCAGTACTTC
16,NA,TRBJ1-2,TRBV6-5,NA,CASSYSTGLANYGYTF,TGTGCCAGCAGTTACTCGACGGGGTTAGCTAACTATGGCTACACCTTC
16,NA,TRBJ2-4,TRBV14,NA,CASSQVQGIAKNIQYF,TGTGCCAGCAGCCAAGTCCAGGGGATAGCCAAAAACATTCAGTACTTC
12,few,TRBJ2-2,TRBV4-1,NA,CASSPLRGELFF,TGCGCCAGCAGCCCCCTGCGGGGGGAGCTGTTTTTT
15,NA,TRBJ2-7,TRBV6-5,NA,CASSHEYYGFYEQYF,TGTGCCAGCAGTCACGAATACTACGGATTCTACGAGCAGTACTTC
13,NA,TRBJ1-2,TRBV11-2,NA,CASSLGGNYGYTF,TGTGCCAGCAGCTTGGGGGGGAATTATGGCTACACCTTC
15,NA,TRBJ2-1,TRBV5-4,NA,CASSPLGGSYNEQFF,TGTGCCAGCAGCCCTCTGGGGGGTTCCTACAATGAGCAGTTCTTC
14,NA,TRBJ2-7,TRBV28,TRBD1,CASSLGQGSYEQYF,TGTGCCAGCAGTTTGGGACAGGGGTCCTACGAGCAGTACTTC
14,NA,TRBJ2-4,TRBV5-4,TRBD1,CASSMGQLKNIQYF,TGTGCCAGCAGCATGGGACAGCTCAAAAACATTCAGTACTTC
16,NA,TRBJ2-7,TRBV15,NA,CATSRDKGGFAYEQYF,TGTGCCACCAGCAGAGATAAAGGGGGATTTGCCTACGAGCAGTACTTC
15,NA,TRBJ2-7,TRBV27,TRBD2,CASSSLAGVFYEQYF,TGTGCCAGCAGTTCATTAGCGGGAGTATTTTACGAGCAGTACTTC
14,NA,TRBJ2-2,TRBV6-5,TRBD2,CASSSLASGGELFF,TGTGCCAGCAGTTCCTTGGCTAGCGGCGGGGAGCTGTTTTTT
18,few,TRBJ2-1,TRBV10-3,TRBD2,CAISDGTSGSTSYNEQFF,TGTGCCATCAGTGATGGGACTAGCGGGAGTACCTCATACAATGAGCAGTTCTTC